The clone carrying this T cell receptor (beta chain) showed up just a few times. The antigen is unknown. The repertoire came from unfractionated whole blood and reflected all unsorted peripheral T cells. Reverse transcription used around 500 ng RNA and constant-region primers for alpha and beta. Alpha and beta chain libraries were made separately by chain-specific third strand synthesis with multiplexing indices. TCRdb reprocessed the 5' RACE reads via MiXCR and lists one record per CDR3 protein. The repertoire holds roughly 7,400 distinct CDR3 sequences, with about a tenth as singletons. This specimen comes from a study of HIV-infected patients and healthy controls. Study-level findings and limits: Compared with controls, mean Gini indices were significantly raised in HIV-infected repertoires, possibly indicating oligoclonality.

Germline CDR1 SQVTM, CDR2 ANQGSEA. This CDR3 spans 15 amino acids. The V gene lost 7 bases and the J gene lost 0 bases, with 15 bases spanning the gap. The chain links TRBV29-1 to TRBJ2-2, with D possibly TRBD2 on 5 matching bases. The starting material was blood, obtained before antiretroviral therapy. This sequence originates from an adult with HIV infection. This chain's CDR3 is CSGGEGEANTGELFF. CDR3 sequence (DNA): TGCAGCGGAGGAGAGGGCGAGGCGAACACCGGGGAGCTGTTTTTT.